These T cell receptor beta chains were read from a single sample in a study of cytomegalovirus exposure and HLA in healthy donors. Using immunoSEQ multiplex PCR, the repertoire was profiled, and TCRdb retains in-frame clones only, with some absent. This table holds roughly 220,000 clones, around 90% found once. The sequenced sample consisted of PBMCs. The origin of the receptors is a woman between 18 and 29 years old in good health and CMV-seronegative. CDR3s include the opening cysteine and the closing phenylalanine or tryptophan. The order of the fields is J gene, clone size, V gene, D gene, CDR3 DNA, CDR3 protein. The D gene is left open where the match is weak. Rows give clone size only sometimes, using once, few, many, or a class for an expanded clone.

J gene: TRBJ1-2
clone size: -
V gene: TRBV18
D gene: TRBD1
CDR3 DNA: TGTGCCAGCTCACCACCCGGGACAGGGTCGGGTAATGGCTACACCTTC
CDR3 protein: CASSPPGTGSGNGYTF

J gene: TRBJ2-5
clone size: -
V gene: TRBV4-2
D gene: -
CDR3 DNA: TGTGCCAGCAGCCAAGATTTCCAAAACCAAGAGACCCAGTACTTC
CDR3 protein: CASSQDFQNQETQYF

J gene: TRBJ1-3
clone size: -
V gene: TRBV4-2
D gene: -
CDR3 DNA: TGTGCCAGCAGCCAAACGTCGGGAACAGGAAACACCATATATTTT
CDR3 protein: CASSQTSGTGNTIYF

J gene: TRBJ1-1
clone size: -
V gene: TRBV9
D gene: TRBD1
CDR3 DNA: TGTGCCAGCAGCACCTCGGGACAGGGGAGCACTGAAGCTTTCTTT
CDR3 protein: CASSTSGQGSTEAFF

J gene: TRBJ2-6
clone size: -
V gene: TRBV18
D gene: -
CDR3 DNA: TGTGCCAGCTCACCACTAATGAGTGAGGCTGGGGCCAACGTCCTGACTTTC
CDR3 protein: CASSPLMSEAGANVLTF

J gene: TRBJ2-3
clone size: -
V gene: TRBV5-1
D gene: TRBD2
CDR3 DNA: TGCGCCAGCAGCTTGAGTCTGGCGGGAGCTGCCACAGATACGCAGTATTTT
CDR3 protein: CASSLSLAGAATDTQYF

J gene: TRBJ2-1
clone size: -
V gene: TRBV6-5
D gene: -
CDR3 DNA: TGTGCCAGCAGTAGGGACAACTCCAATGAGCAGTTCTTC
CDR3 protein: CASSRDNSNEQFF

J gene: TRBJ2-1
clone size: once
V gene: TRBV7-7
D gene: -
CDR3 DNA: TGTGCTAGCAGCTTAGGCAGACAGGTGATCCCCTACAATGAGCAGTTCTTC
CDR3 protein: CASSLGRQVIPYNEQFF

J gene: TRBJ2-7
clone size: -
V gene: TRBV6-5
D gene: TRBD2
CDR3 DNA: TGTGCCAGCAGTCGCGGGGGGGCCGGAGAGCAGTACTTC
CDR3 protein: CASSRGGAGEQYF

J gene: TRBJ1-1
clone size: -
V gene: TRBV6-6
D gene: TRBD1
CDR3 DNA: TGTGCCAGCAGTTACGAGGGGGCGATTGAGAACACTGAAGCTTTCTTT
CDR3 protein: CASSYEGAIENTEAFF

J gene: TRBJ1-2
clone size: -
V gene: TRBV14
D gene: -
CDR3 DNA: TGTGCCAGCAGCCCCGTGGGGGCTGGTTCTGGCTACACCTTC
CDR3 protein: CASSPVGAGSGYTF

J gene: TRBJ2-2
clone size: -
V gene: TRBV23-1
D gene: -
CDR3 DNA: TGCGCCAGCAGTCGTACTAGGCTCACCGGGGAGCTGTTTTTT
CDR3 protein: CASSRTRLTGELFF

J gene: TRBJ2-5
clone size: -
V gene: TRBV5-1
D gene: -
CDR3 DNA: TGCGCCAGCAGCCTCCGAGTGGAAGAGACCCAGTACTTC
CDR3 protein: CASSLRVEETQYF

J gene: TRBJ1-5
clone size: -
V gene: TRBV2
D gene: -
CDR3 DNA: TGTGCCAGCACTACCAGGCTTAGCAATCAGCCCCAGCATTTT
CDR3 protein: CASTTRLSNQPQHF

J gene: TRBJ2-3
clone size: -
V gene: TRBV30
D gene: -
CDR3 DNA: TGTGCCTGGAGTGTACGAGGGAACGGCCCAATCACAGATACGCAGTATTTT
CDR3 protein: CAWSVRGNGPITDTQYF

J gene: TRBJ1-1
clone size: few
V gene: TRBV7-9
D gene: TRBD1
CDR3 DNA: TGTGCCAGCAGCTTAGAAGGGACAGGGACTGAAGCTTTCTTT
CDR3 protein: CASSLEGTGTEAFF

J gene: TRBJ1-5
clone size: -
V gene: TRBV11-2
D gene: -
CDR3 DNA: TGTGCCAGCAGCTTAGACCGGGACATTCCCCAGCATTTT
CDR3 protein: CASSLDRDIPQHF

J gene: TRBJ1-1
clone size: -
V gene: TRBV6-1
D gene: -
CDR3 DNA: TGTGCCAGCAGTGAGTCCCCAGGGCTGAACACTGAAGCTTTCTTT
CDR3 protein: CASSESPGLNTEAFF

J gene: TRBJ2-1
clone size: once
V gene: TRBV19
D gene: TRBD2
CDR3 DNA: TGTGCCAGTAGTACCCCCCCCGGGACTAGCACTATCACTGAGCAGTTCTTC
CDR3 protein: CASSTPPGTSTITEQFF

J gene: TRBJ2-7
clone size: -
V gene: TRBV7-3
D gene: -
CDR3 DNA: TGTGCCAGCAGCTTCCTCGCGGGAATTAATTACGAGCAGTACTTC
CDR3 protein: CASSFLAGINYEQYF

J gene: TRBJ2-1
clone size: -
V gene: TRBV5-6
D gene: TRBD2
CDR3 DNA: TGTGCCAGCAGCTCTGCTGCTAGCGGGACATACAATGAGCAGTTCTTC
CDR3 protein: CASSSAASGTYNEQFF

J gene: TRBJ1-5
clone size: -
V gene: TRBV29-1
D gene: TRBD1
CDR3 DNA: TGCAGCGCCCTGACAGGGGAGGGGGGTTATAGCAATCAGCCCCAGCATTTT
CDR3 protein: CSALTGEGGYSNQPQHF

J gene: TRBJ2-1
clone size: -
V gene: TRBV5-4
D gene: TRBD2
CDR3 DNA: TGTGCCAGCAGCTTCGGGGGAGGGAATGAGCAGTTCTTC
CDR3 protein: CASSFGGGNEQFF

J gene: TRBJ2-2
clone size: -
V gene: TRBV10-1
D gene: TRBD2
CDR3 DNA: TGCGCCAGCATAATGACTAGCGGGAGGGCCAATAGCGGGGGCGGGGAGCTGTTTTTT
CDR3 protein: CASIMTSGRANSGGGELFF

J gene: TRBJ2-5
clone size: -
V gene: TRBV28
D gene: TRBD2
CDR3 DNA: TGTGCCAGCAGTGAACTAGCGGGAGTTGGAGAGACCCAGTACTTC
CDR3 protein: CASSELAGVGETQYF

J gene: TRBJ1-1
clone size: -
V gene: TRBV6-5
D gene: -
CDR3 DNA: TGTGCCAGCACCAACTGGGGAGAGGCTTTCTTT
CDR3 protein: CASTNWGEAFF

J gene: TRBJ1-5
clone size: -
V gene: TRBV15
D gene: -
CDR3 DNA: TGTGCCACGGGGTGGGGAGGCAATCAGCCCCAGCATTTT
CDR3 protein: CATGWGGNQPQHF

J gene: TRBJ1-2
clone size: -
V gene: TRBV2
D gene: -
CDR3 DNA: TGTGCCAGCAGCGCCCTGGTGGGGGGGGGCGGCTACACCTTC
CDR3 protein: CASSALVGGGGYTF

J gene: TRBJ2-5
clone size: -
V gene: TRBV12-5
D gene: -
CDR3 DNA: TGTGCTAGTCAGGGAATTTCAGAGACCCAGTACTTC
CDR3 protein: CASQGISETQYF

J gene: TRBJ2-6
clone size: -
V gene: TRBV19
D gene: TRBD2
CDR3 DNA: TGTGCCGTCTCGGGGACTAATGGGGCCAACGTCCTGACTTTC
CDR3 protein: CAVSGTNGANVLTF

J gene: TRBJ2-7
clone size: -
V gene: TRBV9
D gene: TRBD1
CDR3 DNA: TGTGCCAGCAGCGCCCCGGTAGGGCAGGGGGCCCAGTTCTTCTCCTACGAGCAGTACTTC
CDR3 protein: CASSAPVGQGAQFFSYEQYF

J gene: TRBJ1-1
clone size: -
V gene: TRBV7-9
D gene: -
CDR3 DNA: TGTGCCAGCAGCTTAGGGGGGCCCCGAGGACAATTTCTGAACACTGAAGCTTTCTTT
CDR3 protein: CASSLGGPRGQFLNTEAFF

J gene: TRBJ2-7
clone size: once
V gene: TRBV6-1
D gene: TRBD1
CDR3 DNA: TGTGCCAGCAGTGAAGCGCTCGGGACAGGGGGGTCCTACGAGCAGTACTTC
CDR3 protein: CASSEALGTGGSYEQYF

J gene: TRBJ2-1
clone size: -
V gene: TRBV9
D gene: -
CDR3 DNA: TGTGCCAGCAGCGCTTCCAGGGGATTGGGCCCGAATGAGCAGTTCTTC
CDR3 protein: CASSASRGLGPNEQFF

J gene: TRBJ2-7
clone size: -
V gene: TRBV10-3
D gene: -
CDR3 DNA: TGTGCCATCAGTGAGTCCGGGACAAGGACCTACGAGCAGTACTTC
CDR3 protein: CAISESGTRTYEQYF

J gene: TRBJ1-2
clone size: -
V gene: TRBV7-9
D gene: -
CDR3 DNA: TGTGCCAGCAGCATCGAAGGGGCGCTTCCCGCTGACTACACCTTC
CDR3 protein: CASSIEGALPADYTF

J gene: TRBJ2-7
clone size: -
V gene: TRBV15
D gene: TRBD1
CDR3 DNA: TGTGCCACCAGCAGAGATAAGGCAGGGGGCTTCGAGCAGTACTTC
CDR3 protein: CATSRDKAGGFEQYF

J gene: TRBJ1-2
clone size: -
V gene: TRBV29-1
D gene: -
CDR3 DNA: TGCAGCGTTGATGGTCGGGGAGCCCTCTATGGCTACACCTTC
CDR3 protein: CSVDGRGALYGYTF

J gene: TRBJ2-3
clone size: -
V gene: TRBV11-2
D gene: -
CDR3 DNA: TGTGCCAGCAGCTTAGAACTCACAGATACGCAGTATTTT
CDR3 protein: CASSLELTDTQYF

J gene: TRBJ2-7
clone size: -
V gene: TRBV4-1
D gene: -
CDR3 DNA: TGCGCCAGCAGCCAAGTCGAAGCCTCGAACGAGCAGTACTTC
CDR3 protein: CASSQVEASNEQYF

J gene: TRBJ1-5
clone size: -
V gene: TRBV10-1
D gene: -
CDR3 DNA: TGCGCCAGCAGTGATAATAGATTCAATCAGCCCCAGCATTTT
CDR3 protein: CASSDNRFNQPQHF

J gene: TRBJ2-5
clone size: -
V gene: TRBV7-8
D gene: TRBD2
CDR3 DNA: TGTGCCAGCAGCTTAGAAGCGGGAGGGTGGCAAGAGACCCAGTACTTC
CDR3 protein: CASSLEAGGWQETQYF

J gene: TRBJ1-4
clone size: once
V gene: TRBV9
D gene: TRBD1
CDR3 DNA: TGTGCCAGCAGCCCAGGGACAGTCGGAAATGAAAAACTGTTTTTT
CDR3 protein: CASSPGTVGNEKLFF

J gene: TRBJ2-3
clone size: -
V gene: TRBV1
D gene: -
CDR3 DNA: TGCACCAGCAGCACCCGAGATAGCGGATACACAGATACGCAGTATTTT
CDR3 protein: CTSSTRDSGYTDTQYF

J gene: TRBJ2-5
clone size: -
V gene: TRBV5-8
D gene: -
CDR3 DNA: TGTGCCAGCAGTCTTGGTAGCCAAGAGACCCAGTACTTC
CDR3 protein: CASSLGSQETQYF

J gene: TRBJ2-3
clone size: once
V gene: TRBV5-4
D gene: TRBD2
CDR3 DNA: TGTGCCAGCAGCCGACGGACTAGCGGGAGTACAGATACGCAGTATTTT
CDR3 protein: CASSRRTSGSTDTQYF

J gene: TRBJ2-1
clone size: -
V gene: TRBV7-8
D gene: -
CDR3 DNA: TGTGCCAGCAGCCTCCCGACCTTGGGGCGGCATGAGCAGTTCTTC
CDR3 protein: CASSLPTLGRHEQFF

J gene: TRBJ2-2
clone size: -
V gene: TRBV18
D gene: -
CDR3 DNA: TGTGCCAGCTCACCACTAGCGGTACCCTCTTCCGGGGAGCTGTTTTTT
CDR3 protein: CASSPLAVPSSGELFF

J gene: TRBJ2-2
clone size: -
V gene: TRBV5-4
D gene: -
CDR3 DNA: TGTGCCAGCAGCTTGGACAGGGCGAACACCGGGGAGCTGTTTTTT
CDR3 protein: CASSLDRANTGELFF

J gene: TRBJ2-3
clone size: -
V gene: TRBV19
D gene: -
CDR3 DNA: TGTGCCAGTAGTAGCCTATCGGGTACGCAGTATTTT
CDR3 protein: CASSSLSGTQYF